One T cell receptor beta chain is described in this entry. This entry belongs to a study of T cell changes during pregnancy in multiple sclerosis. Sequencing used immunoSEQ multiplex PCR; TCRdb keeps in-frame clones, though not all of them. Among tens of thousands of clones listed, approximately 94% were seen once. In germline, CDR1 is SEHNR, CDR2 FQNEAQ (reference sequence). The V end was cut by 5 bases, the J end by 1 base, with 14 bases between. CDR3 length equals 15 residues. This receptor was taken from a female donor with multiple sclerosis, enrolled in a pregnancy study. The sequences come from peripheral blood, collected in the third trimester of pregnancy. The chain employs TRBV7-9 and TRBJ1-1; TRBD1 might be the D (6 bases). CDR3: CASSPSGTPNTEAFF. CDR3 in DNA: TGTGCCAGCAGCCCCTCCGGGACACCGAACACTGAAGCTTTCTTT.